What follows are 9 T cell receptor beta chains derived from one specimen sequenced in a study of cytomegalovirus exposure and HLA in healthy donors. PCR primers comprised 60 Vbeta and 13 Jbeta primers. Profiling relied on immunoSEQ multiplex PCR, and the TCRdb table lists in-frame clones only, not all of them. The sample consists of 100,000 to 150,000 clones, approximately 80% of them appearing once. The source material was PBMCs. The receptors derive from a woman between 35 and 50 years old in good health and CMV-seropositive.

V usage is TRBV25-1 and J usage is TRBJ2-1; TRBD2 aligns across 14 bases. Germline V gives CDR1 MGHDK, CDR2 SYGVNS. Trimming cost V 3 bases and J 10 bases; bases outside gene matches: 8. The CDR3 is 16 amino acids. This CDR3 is CASSDPSTSGRGEQFF. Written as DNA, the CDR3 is TGTGCCAGCAGTGACCCATCGACTAGCGGGAGGGGAGAGCAGTTCTTC.

The chain's CDR3 is CAWSNLPGANTEAFF. In DNA, the CDR3 is TGTGCCTGGAGCAATTTACCAGGGGCCAACACTGAAGCTTTCTTT. The chain is built from TRBV30 and TRBJ1-1, with a tentative D call TRBD1 (6 bases). From germline, CDR1 is GTSNPN and CDR2 SVGIG (reference sequence). The CDR3 runs to 15 residues. Trimming took 3 bases from V and 2 from J, leaving 16 bases between them. The full variable domain, completed using reference TRBV30 and TRBJ1-1, is SQTIHQWPATLVQPVGSPLSLECTVEGTSNPNLYWYRQAAGRGLQLLFYSVGIGQISSEVPQNLSASRPQDRQFILSSKKLLLSDSGFYLCAWSNLPGANTEAFFGQGTRLTVV.

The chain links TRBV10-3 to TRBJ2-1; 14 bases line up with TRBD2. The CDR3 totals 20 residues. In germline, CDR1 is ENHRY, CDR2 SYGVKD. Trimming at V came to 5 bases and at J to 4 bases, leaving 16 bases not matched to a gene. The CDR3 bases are TGTGCCATCAGTCACTATTCGGGGACTAGCGGGAGTATTAGTTACAATGAGCAGTTCTTC. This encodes CAISHYSGTSGSISYNEQFF.

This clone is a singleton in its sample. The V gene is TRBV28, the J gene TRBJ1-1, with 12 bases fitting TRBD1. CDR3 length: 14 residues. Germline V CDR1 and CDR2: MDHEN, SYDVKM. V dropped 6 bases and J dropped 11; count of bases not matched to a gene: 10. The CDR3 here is CASSTSGQGARAFF. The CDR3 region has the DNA TGTGCCAGCAGCACCTCGGGACAGGGGGCACGGGCTTTCTTT.

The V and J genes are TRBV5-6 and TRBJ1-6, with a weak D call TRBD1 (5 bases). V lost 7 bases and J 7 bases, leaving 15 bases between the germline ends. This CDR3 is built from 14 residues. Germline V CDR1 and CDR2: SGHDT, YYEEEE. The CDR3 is CASREMGQNSPLHF. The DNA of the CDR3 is TGTGCCAGCCGCGAAATGGGGCAAAATTCACCCCTCCACTTT.

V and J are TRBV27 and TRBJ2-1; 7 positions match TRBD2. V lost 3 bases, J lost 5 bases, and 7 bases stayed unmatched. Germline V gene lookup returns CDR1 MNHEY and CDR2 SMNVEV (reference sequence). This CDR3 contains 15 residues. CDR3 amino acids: CASSLGGRYHNEQFF. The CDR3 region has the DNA TGTGCCAGCAGTTTGGGGGGGAGGTATCACAATGAGCAGTTCTTC.

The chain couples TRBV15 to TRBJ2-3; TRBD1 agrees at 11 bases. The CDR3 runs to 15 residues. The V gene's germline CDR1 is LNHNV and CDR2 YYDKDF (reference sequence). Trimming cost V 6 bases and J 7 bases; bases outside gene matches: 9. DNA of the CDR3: TGTGCCACCAGAGAACCCGGGACAGGGGGAAATACGCAGTATTTT. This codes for CATREPGTGGNTQYF. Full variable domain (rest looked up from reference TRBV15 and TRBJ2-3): DAMVIQNPRYQVTQFGKPVTLSCSQTLNHNVMYWYQQKSSQAPKLLFHYYDKDFNNEADTPDNFQSRRPNTSFCFLDIRSPGLGDTAMYLCATREPGTGGNTQYFGPGTRLTVL.

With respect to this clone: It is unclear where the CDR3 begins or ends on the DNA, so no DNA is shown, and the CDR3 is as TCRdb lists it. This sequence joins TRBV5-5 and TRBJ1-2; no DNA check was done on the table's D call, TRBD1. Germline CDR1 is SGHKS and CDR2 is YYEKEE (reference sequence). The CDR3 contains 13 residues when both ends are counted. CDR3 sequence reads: CASFWGTGSFATF.

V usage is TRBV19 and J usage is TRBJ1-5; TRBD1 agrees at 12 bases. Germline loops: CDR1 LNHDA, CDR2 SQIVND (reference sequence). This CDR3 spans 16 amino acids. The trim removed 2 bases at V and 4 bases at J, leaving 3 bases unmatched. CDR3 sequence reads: CASSIMGQGANQPQHF. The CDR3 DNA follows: TGTGCCAGTAGTATAATGGGACAGGGGGCGAATCAGCCCCAGCATTTT.